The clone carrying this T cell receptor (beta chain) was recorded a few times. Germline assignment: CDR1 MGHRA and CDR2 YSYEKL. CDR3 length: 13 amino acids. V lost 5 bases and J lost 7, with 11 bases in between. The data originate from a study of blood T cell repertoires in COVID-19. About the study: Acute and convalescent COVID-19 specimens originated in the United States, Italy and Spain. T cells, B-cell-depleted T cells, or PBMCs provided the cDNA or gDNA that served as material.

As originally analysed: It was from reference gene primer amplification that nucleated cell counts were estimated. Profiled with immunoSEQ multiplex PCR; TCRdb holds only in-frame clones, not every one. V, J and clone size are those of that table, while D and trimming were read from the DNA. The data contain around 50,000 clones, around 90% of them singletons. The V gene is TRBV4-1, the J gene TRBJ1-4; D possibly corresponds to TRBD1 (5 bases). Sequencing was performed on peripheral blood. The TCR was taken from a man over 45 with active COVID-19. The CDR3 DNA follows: TGCGCCAGCAGCGGGGGGTCTGTTGAAAAACTGTTTTTT. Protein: CASSGGSVEKLFF.